These 17 T cell receptor beta chains came from one sample sequenced in a study of T cells in Graves' hyperthyroidism and ophthalmopathy (dated by TCRdb to 2018 to 2020). Libraries were built with multiplex PCR. Sequencing used an Illumina HiSeq 2000. Amplification of TCR beta CDR3 regions was carried out from RNA transcripts. For the first round of RT-PCR on the TCR CDR3, the HTBI primer set was used together with the Qiagen OneStep RT-PCR kit. Through fastp at Q25 and MiXCR, TCRdb rebuilt clones from the public reads, retaining in-frame beta chains. Rows with one shared CDR3 protein collapse into an entry with the most common genes and DNA. The sample table contains roughly 500,000 distinct CDR3 sequences; only one count was recorded for 40% to 50% of them. The ten largest clones add up to around 47% of the sample. Sequenced input: peripheral blood or thyroid tissue (not recorded which). These receptor sequences come from an adult woman with Graves' disease, either hyperthyroidism or ophthalmopathy (not recorded which).

This clonotype came up a few times. V gene TRBV25-1 combines with J gene TRBJ1-2; possibly TRBD1 for D (5 bases). Trimming took off 0 bases at V and 2 bases at J, with 13 bases between the two ends. CDR3 length equals 16 residues. Germline assignment: CDR1 MGHDK and CDR2 SYGVNS. The CDR3 sequence is CASSEYNGAGNYGYTF. The CDR3 region has the DNA TGTGCCAGCAGTGAATATAATGGAGCAGGGAACTATGGCTACACCTTC.

V usage is TRBV10-3 and J usage is TRBJ1-1; the match to TRBD1 covers 8 bases. Germline lookup yields CDR1 ENHRY and CDR2 SYGVKD. Trimming at V came to 10 bases and at J to 0 bases, leaving 13 bases not matched to a gene. The CDR3 totals 16 residues. The CDR3 sequence is CASSHRQGMMNTEAFF. For the CDR3, the DNA is TGTGCCAGTAGTCACAGACAGGGGATGATGAACACTGAAGCTTTCTTT.

This sequence joins TRBV6-2 or TRBV6-3 and TRBJ2-7; 10 nucleotides line up with TRBD1. Germline lookup yields CDR1 MNHEY and CDR2 SVGEGT. The CDR3 spans 14 residues. V lost 7 bases and J lost 2; bases outside the gene matches: 5. CDR3 residues: CASNKGQGPYEQYF. CDR3 DNA sequence: TGTGCCAGCAATAAGGGACAGGGGCCCTACGAGCAGTACTTC.

The chain employs TRBV15 and TRBJ1-4; D is undetermined. The CDR3 is made up of 13 amino acids. V was trimmed by 8 bases and J by 4 bases, leaving 11 bases between them. CDR1 and CDR2 (germline): LNHNV, YYDKDF (reference sequence). The CDR3 is CATQDPNNEKLFF. The DNA of the CDR3 is TGTGCCACCCAAGATCCCAATAATGAAAAACTGTTTTTT.

Ten or more counts support this clonotype. The chain joins TRBV11-3 to TRBJ2-7, with 7 bases fitting TRBD1. V dropped 5 bases and J dropped 2; count of bases not matched to a gene: 6. The CDR3 has 14 residues. CDR1 and CDR2 (germline): SGHNT, YENEEA. CDR3 bases: TGTGCCAGCAGCCGCAGGGACAGACCCTACGAGCAGTACTTC. Amino acid sequence: CASSRRDRPYEQYF.

The chain carries TRBV7-9 and TRBJ2-2, with no clear D. This CDR3 is 14 amino acids long. In germline, CDR1 is SEHNR, CDR2 FQNEAQ (reference sequence). Trimming pared 3 bases from V and 0 bases from J, leaving 5 bases between. The CDR3: CASSFRSNTGELFF. As DNA, the CDR3 is TGTGCCAGCAGCTTCCGATCGAACACCGGGGAGCTGTTTTTT.

This clonotype appeared a few times. The chain joins TRBV29-1 to TRBJ1-2; no clear D gene. CDR3 length: 10 residues. Trimming stripped 5 bases from V and 6 bases from J, with 7 bases between. CDR1 SQVTM and CDR2 ANQGSEA come from the germline V gene. CDR3 nucleotides: TGCAGCGTTCGCGCCGATGGCTACACCTTC. Translation: CSVRADGYTF.

There are many counts of this clonotype. This chain links TRBV28 with TRBJ1-1; 7 nucleotides match TRBD1. Germline assignment: CDR1 MDHEN and CDR2 SYDVKM. Trimming at V came to 5 bases and at J to 5 bases, leaving 8 bases not matched to a gene. CDR3 length: 14 residues. The chain's CDR3 is CASSPPGTATEAFF. CDR3 sequence (DNA): TGTGCCAGCAGTCCACCCGGGACAGCAACTGAAGCTTTCTTT.

At least ten counts were recorded for this clonotype. The chain links TRBV10-3 to TRBJ1-2, with D possibly TRBD1 on 5 matching bases. Germline V gene sequence: CDR1 ENHRY, CDR2 SYGVKD. This CDR3 is built from 15 residues. V lost 6 bases and J lost 4, with 18 bases in between. CDR3 amino acids: CAIRGSGGSSYGYTF. CDR3 nucleotide sequence: TGTGCCATCAGAGGTTCGGGGGGATCGAGCTATGGCTACACCTTC.

The rearrangement links TRBV24-1 to TRBJ1-5, with no clear D. There are 13 residues in the CDR3. Germline CDR1 is KGHDR and CDR2 is SFDVKD. V was shortened by 5 bases and J by 6 bases, with 10 bases between the two germline ends. The CDR3 DNA follows: TGTGCCACCAGTGGAAGGGCTGCTCAGCCCCAGCATTTT. It is translated as CATSGRAAQPQHF.

In this sample, this clonotype turned up many times. The V gene is TRBV29-1, the J gene TRBJ2-7; a weak D match, TRBD2 (5 bases). Germline-derived CDR1 and CDR2 are SQVTM and ANQGSEA. V was shortened by 1 base and J by 2 bases, with 15 bases between the two germline ends. This CDR3 is 15 amino acids long. The CDR3 loop reads CSVEATSGSAYEQYF. The CDR3 region has the DNA TGCAGCGTTGAAGCTACATCGGGGAGCGCCTACGAGCAGTACTTC.

A remark on this clonotype: Relative to the germline gene, one junction end is altered; a read error may explain this. CDR3 residues: CASSYSRQGSAEAFF. CDR3 coding DNA: TGTGCCAGCAGTTACTCGAGGCAGGGGAGCGCTGAAGCTTTCTTT. The chain recombines TRBV6-4 with TRBJ1-1, with D possibly being TRBD1 (6 bases). The germline CDR1 and CDR2 sequences are MRHNA and SNTAGT. The CDR3 is made up of 15 amino acids.

The sample holds many counts of this clonotype. V is TRBV3-1 and J is TRBJ2-5; 7 bases match TRBD1. The CDR3 covers 14 residues. Germline lookup yields CDR1 LGHDT and CDR2 YNNKEL (reference sequence). Trimming cost V 6 bases and J 3 bases; bases outside gene matches: 7. The CDR3 DNA sequence: TGTGCCAGCAGTCCAACAGGGGTTAAAGAGACCCAGTACTTC. The encoded protein is CASSPTGVKETQYF.

In this sample, this clonotype turned up a few times. The genes are TRBV19 and TRBJ2-5; D perhaps matches TRBD2 (5 bases). Germline lookup yields CDR1 LNHDA and CDR2 SQIVND (reference sequence). The CDR3 contains 14 residues. V dropped 9 bases and J dropped 2 bases, with 16 bases sitting between them. The CDR3 spells CASSFPTGQETQYF. The CDR3 DNA sequence: TGTGCCAGCAGCTTCCCGACGGGACAAGAGACCCAGTACTTC.

This clonotype was observed many times. The chain couples TRBV6-5 to TRBJ2-7; 9 nucleotides match TRBD2. Trimming at V came to 0 bases and at J to 0 bases, leaving 9 bases not matched to a gene. CDR1 is MNHEY, CDR2 SVGAGI, per germline. The length of the CDR3 is 18 residues. The CDR3 spells CASSYSRPSGASSYEQYF. The CDR3 region has the DNA TGTGCCAGCAGTTACTCGAGACCTAGCGGGGCTAGCTCCTACGAGCAGTACTTC.

V usage is TRBV29-1 and J usage is TRBJ1-2, with TRBD1 matching 11 bases. This CDR3 has 15 amino acids. After removal of 5 bases from V and 8 bases from J, the junction contained 13 bases not matched to a gene. Germline V gene data show CDR1 as SQVTM and CDR2 as ANQGSEA. The CDR3 sequence is CSVLSPGQGARGYTF. Written as DNA, the CDR3 is TGCAGCGTTCTTTCACCCGGACAGGGGGCTCGGGGCTACACCTTC.

Regarding this clonotype: The junction departs from the called germline gene at one end, perhaps through a read error. This rearrangement joins TRBV4-1 to TRBJ1-5, with D possibly TRBD1 on 5 matching bases. CDR3 length: 15 residues. The V gene's germline CDR1 is MGHRA and CDR2 YSYEKL. The CDR3 spells CASSQAAGHNQPQHF. CDR3 nucleotides: TGCGCCAGCAGTCAAGCAGCAGGACACAATCAGCCCCAGCATTTT.